One sample yielded the 3 T cell receptor beta chains listed below, sequenced in a study of cytomegalovirus exposure and HLA in healthy donors. Primers included in the PCR were 60 Vbeta and 13 Jbeta primers. Profiled with immunoSEQ multiplex PCR; TCRdb holds only in-frame clones, not every one. The table records about 120,000 clones, around 81% of them present only once. What was sequenced was PBMCs. The receptors derive from a woman aged 25 to 39 in good health and CMV-seronegative.

This sequence joins TRBV28 and TRBJ2-2; D might be TRBD2 (6 bases). The CDR3 has 13 residues. V was clipped by 10 bases and J by 7 bases, with 16 bases between them. The germline gives CDR1 MDHEN, CDR2 SYDVKM. DNA for the CDR3: TGTGCCACCCTAGAACTAGCTGTCGGGGAGCTGTTTTTT. It codes for CATLELAVGELFF.

The V and J genes are TRBV6-4 and TRBJ2-3, with a possible D match to TRBD2 (5 bases). V was trimmed by 10 bases and J by 2 bases, leaving 16 bases between them. In germline, CDR1 is MRHNA, CDR2 SNTAGT. The CDR3 sequence is 14 residues long. As DNA, the CDR3 is TGTGCCACGAGGGATGGCCCTTTCACAGATACGCAGTATTTT. It is translated as CATRDGPFTDTQYF.

The V and J genes are TRBV7-9 and TRBJ1-2, with TRBD1 as a possible D gene (6 bases). CDR3 length equals 14 residues. The V end lost 5 bases, the J end lost 4 bases, and 14 bases lay between the germline ends. Germline-derived CDR1 and CDR2 are SEHNR and FQNEAQ (reference sequence). The CDR3 loop reads CASSPRGGFYGYTF. The CDR3 nucleotides are TGTGCCAGCAGCCCAAGGGGGGGCTTCTATGGCTACACCTTC. The variable domain in full, completed from reference TRBV7-9 and TRBJ1-2, reads DTGVSQNPRHKITKRGQNVTFRCDPISEHNRLYWYRQTLGQGPEFLTYFQNEAQLEKSRLLSDRFSAERPKGSFSTLEIQRTEQGDSAMYLCASSPRGGFYGYTFGSGTRLTVV.